This entry is about one TCR beta chain. This clone's antigen is unknown. Base qualities are not recorded, but no much larger clone differs from it by a single base. The samples were taken from patients with Merkel cell carcinoma. The data were taken from a study of T cells and Merkel cell carcinoma outcomes (dated by TCRdb to the early 2020s). Concerning the study at large: The tumor T-cell repertoire, together with T-cell density, was examined as a predictor of clinical outcome in patients with Merkel cell carcinoma.

Study-wide findings and limitations: T-cell repertoire features combined with T-cell density were reported to predict clinical outcomes in Merkel cell carcinoma patients.

The library was obtained by the immunoSEQ multiplex PCR assay. Held by TCRdb, this immuneACCESS table contains in-frame sequences only and omits some clones. Under half of the omission traces to an unresolved V gene where checked; the cause of the rest is unknown. The table for this sample lists about 510 clones; approximately 92% of them were counted only once. About 9.5% of the sample is taken by the ten largest. The specimen sequenced was tumor tissue from Merkel cell carcinoma. This receptor was obtained from a human donor with Merkel cell carcinoma.

The CDR3 is CASNPPTSGAYEQYF. At the DNA level, the sequence is TGTGCCAGCAACCCACCCACTAGCGGAGCCTACGAGCAGTACTTC. The rearrangement joined TRBV7-9 to TRBJ2-7, with 8 bases in between that match TRBD2. According to the germline V gene (reference sequence), CDR1 reads SEHNR and CDR2 reads FQNEAQ. V is pruned by 7 bases and J by 2 bases, leaving 10 bases of the junction without a gene match. Reading from cysteine to phenylalanine, the CDR3 counts 15 amino acids. Only the CDR3 region is kept as DNA, spanning 45 bases read in frame from base 1.